This T cell receptor beta chain originates from a study of cytomegalovirus exposure and HLA in healthy donors. V lost 1 base and J lost 5, with 9 bases in between. In germline, CDR1 is SGHVS, CDR2 FNYEAQ. CDR3 length: 14 amino acids. PCR used 60 Vbeta primers and 13 Jbeta primers. Here immunoSEQ multiplex PCR was the method, and the copy in TCRdb shows in-frame clones only, minus some. The sample consists of 150,000 to 200,000 clones, 80% of them appearing once. The chain joins TRBV7-6 to TRBJ1-5, with a tentative D call TRBD1 (6 bases). The sequence was collected from a young man in good health and CMV-seropositive. Sequenced input: PBMCs. The CDR3 DNA is TGTGCCAGCAGCTTAGAACAGGGAGATCAGCCCCAGCATTTT. This encodes CASSLEQGDQPQHF.